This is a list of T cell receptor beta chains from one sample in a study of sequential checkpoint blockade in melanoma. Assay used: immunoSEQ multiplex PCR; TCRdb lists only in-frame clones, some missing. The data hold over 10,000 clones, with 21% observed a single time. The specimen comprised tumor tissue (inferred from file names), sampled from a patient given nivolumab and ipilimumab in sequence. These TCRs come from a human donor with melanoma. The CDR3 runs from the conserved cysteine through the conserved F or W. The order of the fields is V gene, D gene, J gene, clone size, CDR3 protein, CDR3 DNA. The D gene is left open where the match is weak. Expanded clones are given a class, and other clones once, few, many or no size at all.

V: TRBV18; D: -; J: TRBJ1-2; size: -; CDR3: CASSPRGGGRDGYTF; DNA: TGTGCCAGCTCACCCCGGGGGGGAGGAAGGGATGGCTACACCTTC
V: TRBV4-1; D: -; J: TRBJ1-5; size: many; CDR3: CASSLTVLGEQPQHF; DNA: TGCGCCAGCAGCCTCACTGTGCTGGGGGAACAGCCCCAGCATTTT
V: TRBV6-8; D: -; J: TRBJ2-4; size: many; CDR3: CASSQHGGPKNIQYF; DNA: TGTGCCAGCAGCCAGCATGGGGGACCCAAAAACATTCAGTACTTC
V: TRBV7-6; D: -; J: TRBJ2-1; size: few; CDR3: CASSPTASSYNEQFF; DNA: TGTGCCAGCAGCCCTACGGCTAGCTCCTACAATGAGCAGTTCTTC
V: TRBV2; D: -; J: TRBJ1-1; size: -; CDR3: CASSFGRKNTEAFF; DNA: TGTGCCAGCAGCTTCGGACGGAAGAACACTGAAGCTTTCTTT
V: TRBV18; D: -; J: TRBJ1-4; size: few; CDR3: CASSPRDGGQLFF; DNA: TGTGCCAGCTCACCCCGAGACGGGGGGCAACTGTTTTTT
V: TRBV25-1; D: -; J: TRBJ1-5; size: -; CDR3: CASGRGANQPQHF; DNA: TGTGCCAGCGGCAGGGGAGCCAATCAGCCCCAGCATTTT
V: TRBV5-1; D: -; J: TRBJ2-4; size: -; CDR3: CASSLDGNAENIQYF; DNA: TGCGCCAGCAGCTTGGATGGGAATGCGGAGAACATTCAGTACTTC
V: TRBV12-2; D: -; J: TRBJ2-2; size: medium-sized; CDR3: CATSREEVYTGELFF; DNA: TGTGCTACCAGTCGGGAGGAGGTGTACACCGGGGAGCTGTTTTTT
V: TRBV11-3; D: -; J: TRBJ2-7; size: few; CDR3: CASRDSVNSYEQYF; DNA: TGTGCCAGCAGGGACTCAGTTAACTCCTACGAGCAGTACTTC
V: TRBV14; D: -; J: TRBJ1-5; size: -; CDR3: CASSQGGIGQPQHF; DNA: TGTGCCAGCAGCCAAGGGGGTATTGGGCAGCCCCAGCATTTT
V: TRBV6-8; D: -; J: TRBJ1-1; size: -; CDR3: CASTGSDSRTLTEAFF; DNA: TGTGCCAGCACCGGATCGGACAGTCGGACCTTAACTGAAGCTTTCTTT
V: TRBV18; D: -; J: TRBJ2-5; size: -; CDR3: CASSPMSETQYF; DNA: TGTGCCAGCTCACCTATGTCAGAGACCCAGTACTTC
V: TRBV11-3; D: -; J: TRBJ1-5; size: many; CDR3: CASSLWAGSNQPQHF; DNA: TGTGCCAGCAGCTTATGGGCTGGGAGCAATCAGCCCCAGCATTTT
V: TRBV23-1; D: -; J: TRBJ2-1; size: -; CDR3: CASSLPPSDEQFF; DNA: TGCGCCAGCAGCCTCCCCCCTAGCGATGAGCAGTTCTTC
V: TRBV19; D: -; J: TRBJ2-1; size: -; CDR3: CASSDRGYNEQFF; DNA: TGTGCCAGTAGTGATAGGGGTTACAATGAGCAGTTCTTC
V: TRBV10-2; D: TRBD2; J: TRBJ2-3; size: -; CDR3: CASSESSGGAGTQYF; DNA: TGCGCCAGCAGTGAGTCTAGCGGGGGGGCCGGGACGCAGTATTTT
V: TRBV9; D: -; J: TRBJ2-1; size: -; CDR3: CASSPRSGYDEQFF; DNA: TGTGCCAGCAGCCCGCGGTCAGGGTACGATGAGCAGTTCTTC
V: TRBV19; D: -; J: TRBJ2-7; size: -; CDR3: CASSIRGIDEQYF; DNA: TGTGCCAGTAGTATCCGGGGAATCGACGAGCAGTACTTC
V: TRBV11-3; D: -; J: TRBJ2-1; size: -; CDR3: CASSPRADSSYNEQFF; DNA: TGTGCCAGCAGCCCCAGAGCGGACAGCTCTTACAATGAGCAGTTCTTC
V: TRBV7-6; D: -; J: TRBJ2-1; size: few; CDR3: CASSAETGAYNEQFF; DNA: TGTGCCAGCAGCGCAGAGACGGGGGCCTACAATGAGCAGTTCTTC
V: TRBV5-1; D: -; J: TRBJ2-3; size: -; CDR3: CASSYRTDTDTQYF; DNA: TGCGCCAGCAGCTATCGGACTGACACAGATACGCAGTATTTT
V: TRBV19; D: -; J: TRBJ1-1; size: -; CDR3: CASSLWTALDEAFF; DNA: TGTGCCAGTAGTCTTTGGACAGCGCTTGACGAAGCTTTCTTT
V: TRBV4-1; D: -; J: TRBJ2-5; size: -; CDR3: CASSRDSTKETQYF; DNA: TGCGCCAGCAGCCGGGACTCAACAAAAGAGACCCAGTACTTC
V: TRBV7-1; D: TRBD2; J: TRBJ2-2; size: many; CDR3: CASSPPGGNTGELFF; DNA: TGTGCCAGCAGCCCCCCGGGGGGGAACACCGGGGAGCTGTTTTTT
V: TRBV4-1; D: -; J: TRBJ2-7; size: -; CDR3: CASSQEWSGLAYEQYF; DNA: TGCGCCAGCAGCCAAGAATGGTCTGGTTTAGCCTACGAGCAGTACTTC
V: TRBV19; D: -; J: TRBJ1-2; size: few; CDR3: CASNTEPTSNYGYTF; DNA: TGTGCCAGTAACACAGAACCTACCTCTAACTATGGCTACACCTTC
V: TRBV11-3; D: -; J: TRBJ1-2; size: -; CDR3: CASTWGRHSYGYTF; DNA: TGTGCCAGCACCTGGGGACGGCATTCCTATGGCTACACCTTC